The sequence of this T cell receptor beta chain was determined in a study of PD-L1 blockade in urothelial cancer. The CDR3 length is 15 residues. With 5 bases removed from V and 2 bases from J, the gap between germline ends came to 13 bases. Germline V CDR1 and CDR2: SGHAT, FQNNGV. Time point specified: pretreatment peripheral blood. Individual patients had between 1 and 8 samples, taken pretreatment and on-treatment. Assay used: immunoSEQ multiplex PCR; TCRdb lists only in-frame clones, some missing. This sample has roughly 63,000 clones; about four fifths occur once, and the top ten carry roughly 5%.

The material sequenced was PBMCs, taken around atezolizumab (anti-PD-L1) treatment. The chain uses TRBV11-2 and TRBJ1-5; D uncertain. The receptor was derived from a man in his 70s with urothelial cancer. This chain's CDR3 is CASSQEYDGNQPQHF. In nucleotides, the CDR3 is TGTGCCAGCAGCCAAGAGTATGATGGCAATCAGCCCCAGCATTTT.